The entry below gives a single T cell receptor (beta chain) sequence along with its context. Its antigen has not been determined. Base qualities are missing; no much larger clone stands one base away. V loses 1 base, J loses 0 bases, and the germline ends lie 11 bases apart. The CDR3 measures 16 amino acids from cysteine to phenylalanine. Of all the DNA, just the CDR3 is kept, 48 bases in frame from base 1. Taken from the germline V gene (reference sequence), the CDR1 and CDR2 loops are SGHKS and YYEKEE. These data belong to a study of control samples from healthy donors and cancer patients (dated by TCRdb to the early 2020s). The protocol used for the library was the immunoSEQ multiplex PCR assay. The table was pulled from immuneACCESS by TCRdb, which kept in-frame rearrangements only. Such tables lose some clones; where checked, under half of the loss comes from unresolved V genes, and the rest has no known cause. The sample has tens of thousands of clones on record, 75% to 90% of them singletons. The ten largest clones represent more than 5.5% of the sample.

The TCR was taken from a man aged 45-65 years in good health. Recombination joined TRBV5-5 with TRBJ1-3, with no confident D gene call. Sequenced material: blood. The CDR3 reads as follows: CASSLSPGNSGNTIYF. The nucleotide sequence reads as follows: TGTGCCAGCAGCTTGAGTCCGGGGAACTCTGGAAACACCATATATTTT.